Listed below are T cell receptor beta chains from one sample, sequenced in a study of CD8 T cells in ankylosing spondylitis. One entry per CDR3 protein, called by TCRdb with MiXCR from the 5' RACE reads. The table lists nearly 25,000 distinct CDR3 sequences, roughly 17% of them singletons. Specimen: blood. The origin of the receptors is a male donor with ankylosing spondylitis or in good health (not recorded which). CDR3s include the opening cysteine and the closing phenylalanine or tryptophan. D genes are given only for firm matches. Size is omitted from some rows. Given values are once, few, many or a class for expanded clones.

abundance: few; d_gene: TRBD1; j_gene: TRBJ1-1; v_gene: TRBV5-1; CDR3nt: TGCGCCAGCAGCAGGGACAGGGTTACTGAAGCTTTCTTT; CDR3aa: CASSRDRVTEAFF
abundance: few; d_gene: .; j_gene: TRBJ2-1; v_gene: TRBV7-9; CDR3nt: TGTGCCAGCAGTCGGAGGGACAGCCCTTCCTACAATGAGCAGTTCTTC; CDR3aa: CASSRRDSPSYNEQFF
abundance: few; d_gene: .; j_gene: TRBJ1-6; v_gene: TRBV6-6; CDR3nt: TGTGCCAGCAGTTACTCGCGGCAGGGAGTAGGGTCACCCCTCCACTTT; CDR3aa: CASSYSRQGVGSPLHF
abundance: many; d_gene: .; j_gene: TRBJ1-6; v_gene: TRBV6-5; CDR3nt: TGTGCCAGCACCCCGCGGAACCGGGGGTATTCACCCCTCCACTTT; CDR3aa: CASTPRNRGYSPLHF
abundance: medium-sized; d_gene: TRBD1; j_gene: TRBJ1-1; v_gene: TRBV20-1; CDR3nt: TGCAGTGCTAGAGACTGGACAGGGGTCATGAACACTGAAGCTTTCTTT; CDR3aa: CSARDWTGVMNTEAFF
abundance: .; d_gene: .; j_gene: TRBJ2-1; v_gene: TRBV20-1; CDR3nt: TGCAGTGCTAGAGACCCGATACGGGGCAGCAATGAGCAGTTCTTC; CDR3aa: CSARDPIRGSNEQFF
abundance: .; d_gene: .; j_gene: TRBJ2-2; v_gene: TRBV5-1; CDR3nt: TGCGCCAGCAGCTTGGCGCCCAGCAACACCGGGGAGCTGTTTTTT; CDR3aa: CASSLAPSNTGELFF
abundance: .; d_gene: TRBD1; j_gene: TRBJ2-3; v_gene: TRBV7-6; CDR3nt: TGTGCCAGCAGCCGTAATCGGGACAGCCGACCGGGCACAGATACGCAGTATTTT; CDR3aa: CASSRNRDSRPGTDTQYF
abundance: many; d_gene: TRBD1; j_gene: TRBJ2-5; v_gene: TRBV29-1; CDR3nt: TGCAGCGTTGCCCCAGGGGGAGAGACCCAGTACTTC; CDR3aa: CSVAPGGETQYF
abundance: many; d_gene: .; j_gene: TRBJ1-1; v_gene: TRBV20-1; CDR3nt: TGCAGTGCTAGAGTGGAGGGCTCGAACACTGAAGCTTTCTTT; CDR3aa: CSARVEGSNTEAFF
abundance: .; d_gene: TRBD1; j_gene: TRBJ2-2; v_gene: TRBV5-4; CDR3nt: TGTGCCAGCAGCTTGGTGGGCCAGGGGGCCGGGGAGCTGTTTTTT; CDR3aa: CASSLVGQGAGELFF
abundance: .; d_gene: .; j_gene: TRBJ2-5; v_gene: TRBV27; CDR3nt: TGTGCCAGCAGTTTATCCCCAACTAGGACAGAGACCCAGTACTTC; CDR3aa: CASSLSPTRTETQYF
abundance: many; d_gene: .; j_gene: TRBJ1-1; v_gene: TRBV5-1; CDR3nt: TGCGCCAGCGGCACGGGAGGGGTGAACACTGAAGCTTTCTTT; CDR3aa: CASGTGGVNTEAFF
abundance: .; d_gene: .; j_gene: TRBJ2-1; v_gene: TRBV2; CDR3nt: TGTGCCAGCAGCACGCGGGATGAGCAGTTCTTC; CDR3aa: CASSTRDEQFF
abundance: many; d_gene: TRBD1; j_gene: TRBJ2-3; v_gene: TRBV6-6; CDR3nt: TGTGCCAGCAGGGACAGGGGCACAGATACGCAGTATTTT; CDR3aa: CASRDRGTDTQYF
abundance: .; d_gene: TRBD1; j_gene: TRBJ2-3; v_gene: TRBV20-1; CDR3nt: TGCAGTGCTAGTGTGTTCGACAGGGGAGCAGATACGCAGTATTTT; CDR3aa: CSASVFDRGADTQYF
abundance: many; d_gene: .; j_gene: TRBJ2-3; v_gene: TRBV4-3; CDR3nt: TGCGCCAGCAGCCAAGATAAGGGCTGGGATACGCAGTATTTT; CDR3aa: CASSQDKGWDTQYF
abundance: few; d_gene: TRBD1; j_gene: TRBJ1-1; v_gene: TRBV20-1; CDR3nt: TGCAGTGCTCATGACAGGGGGAACACTGAAGCTTTCTTT; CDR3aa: CSAHDRGNTEAFF
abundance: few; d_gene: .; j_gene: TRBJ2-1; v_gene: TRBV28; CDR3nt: TGTGCCAGCACCGCGTTCGGTTTATCCTACAATGAGCAGTTCTTC; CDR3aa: CASTAFGLSYNEQFF
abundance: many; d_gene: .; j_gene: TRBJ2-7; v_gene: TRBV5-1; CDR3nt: TGCGCCAGCAGCTTGGCCAGGGACGAGCAGTACTTC; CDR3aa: CASSLARDEQYF
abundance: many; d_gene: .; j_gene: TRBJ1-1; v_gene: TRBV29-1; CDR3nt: TGCAGCGTTGAAGTTGGCAGGAGCACTGAAGCTTTCTTT; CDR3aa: CSVEVGRSTEAFF
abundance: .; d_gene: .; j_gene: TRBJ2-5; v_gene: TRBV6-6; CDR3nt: TGTGCCAGCAGTTACCAGGGAATGAAAGAGACCCAGTACTTC; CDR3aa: CASSYQGMKETQYF
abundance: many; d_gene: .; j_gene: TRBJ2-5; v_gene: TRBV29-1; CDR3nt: TGCAGCTCAAGGACAGACCAAGAGACCCAGTACTTC; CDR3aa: CSSRTDQETQYF
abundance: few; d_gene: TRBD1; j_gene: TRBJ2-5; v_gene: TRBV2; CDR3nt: TGTGCCAGCAGGGGACAGGAATCGAAGACCCAGTACTTC; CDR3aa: CASRGQESKTQYF
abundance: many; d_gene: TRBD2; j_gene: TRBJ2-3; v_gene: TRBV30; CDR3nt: TGTGCCTGGAGTGTAACGGGAGGGCCCACAGATACGCAGTATTTT; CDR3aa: CAWSVTGGPTDTQYF
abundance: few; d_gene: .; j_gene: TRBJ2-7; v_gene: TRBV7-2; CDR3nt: TGTGCCAGCAGCTCTCTTCGGAGCTCCTACGAGCAGTACTTC; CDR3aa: CASSSLRSSYEQYF
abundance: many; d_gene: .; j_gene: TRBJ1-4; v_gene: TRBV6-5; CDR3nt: TGTGCCAGCAGTCTGAGGGGGGGAAATGAAAAACTGTTTTTT; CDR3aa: CASSLRGGNEKLFF
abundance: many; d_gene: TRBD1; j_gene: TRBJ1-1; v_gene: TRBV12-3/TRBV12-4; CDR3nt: TGTGCCAGCACCTCCGACAGGGTAGTCGTCTTT; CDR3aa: CASTSDRVVVF
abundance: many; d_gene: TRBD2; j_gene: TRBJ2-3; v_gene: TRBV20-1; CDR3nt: TGCAGTGCTAGTGCGCCGGGACTAGGCCGCACAGATACGCAGTATTTT; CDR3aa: CSASAPGLGRTDTQYF
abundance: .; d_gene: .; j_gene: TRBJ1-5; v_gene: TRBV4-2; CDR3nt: TGTGCCAGCAGCCAAGATGGGGGGGAGCCCCAGCATTTT; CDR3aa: CASSQDGGEPQHF
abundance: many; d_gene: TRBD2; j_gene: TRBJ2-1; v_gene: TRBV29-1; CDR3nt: TGCAGCGTTGAAGCCCTCTTGAGTACTAGCGGGAGAATGGATGAGCAGTTCTTC; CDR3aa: CSVEALLSTSGRMDEQFF
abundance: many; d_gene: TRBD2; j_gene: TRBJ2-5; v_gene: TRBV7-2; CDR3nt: TGTGCCAGCACCTCCCGACTAGCGGACCAAGAGACCCAGTACTTC; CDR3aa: CASTSRLADQETQYF
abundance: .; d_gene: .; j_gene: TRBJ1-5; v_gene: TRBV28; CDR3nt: TGTGCCAGCAGGCCGGGGCTAAAGCAGCCCCAGCATTTT; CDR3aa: CASRPGLKQPQHF
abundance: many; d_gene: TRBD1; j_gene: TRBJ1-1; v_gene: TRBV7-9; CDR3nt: TGTGCCAGCAGCTCATCGACCCGGGACAGCAGCATGAACACTGAAGCTTTCTTT; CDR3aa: CASSSSTRDSSMNTEAFF
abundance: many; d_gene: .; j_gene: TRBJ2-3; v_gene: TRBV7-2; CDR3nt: TGTGCCAGCAACACGGGACTGAGTAGCACAGATACGCAGTATTTT; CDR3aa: CASNTGLSSTDTQYF
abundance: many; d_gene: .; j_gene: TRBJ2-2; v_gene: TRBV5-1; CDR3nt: TGCGCCAGCAGCTTGGCCTCACAGACAAACACCGGGGAGCTGTTTTTT; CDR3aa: CASSLASQTNTGELFF
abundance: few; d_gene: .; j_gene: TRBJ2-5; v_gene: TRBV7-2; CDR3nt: TGTGCCAGCAGCTTAGTTTGGGCCGGAGGAGAGACCCAGTACTTC; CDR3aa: CASSLVWAGGETQYF
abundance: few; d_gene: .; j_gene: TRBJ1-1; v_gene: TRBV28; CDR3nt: TGTGCCAGCAGTTTCTTACCTAGGACAGCTGAAGCTTTCTTT; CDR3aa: CASSFLPRTAEAFF
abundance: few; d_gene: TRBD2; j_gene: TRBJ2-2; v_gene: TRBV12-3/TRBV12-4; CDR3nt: TGTGCCACCGGAAGGGCGGGGGGGCCGGCCGGGGAGCTGTTTTTT; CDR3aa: CATGRAGGPAGELFF
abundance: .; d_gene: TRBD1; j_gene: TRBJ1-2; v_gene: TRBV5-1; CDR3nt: TGCGCCAGCAGCTCCACAGGGGGCGTCAACTATGGCTACACCTTC; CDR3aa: CASSSTGGVNYGYTF
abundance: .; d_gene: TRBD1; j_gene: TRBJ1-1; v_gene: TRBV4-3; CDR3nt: TGCGCCAGCAGCCAAGATCCAGGACAGGGGATCACTGAAGCTTTCTTT; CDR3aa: CASSQDPGQGITEAFF
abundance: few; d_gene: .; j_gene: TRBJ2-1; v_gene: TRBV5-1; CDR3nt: TGCGCCAGCAGCTATGGGACTTTCGACAATGAGCAGTTCTTC; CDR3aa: CASSYGTFDNEQFF
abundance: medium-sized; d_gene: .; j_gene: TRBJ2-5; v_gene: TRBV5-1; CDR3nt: TGCGCCAGCAGAGGCAGCCAAGAGACCCAGTACTTC; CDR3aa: CASRGSQETQYF
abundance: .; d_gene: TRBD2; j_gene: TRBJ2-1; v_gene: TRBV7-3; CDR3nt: TGTGCCAGCAGCCGGACTAGCCCGGGCGAGCAGTTCTTC; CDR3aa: CASSRTSPGEQFF
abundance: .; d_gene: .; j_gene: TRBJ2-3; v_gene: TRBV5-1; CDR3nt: TGCGCCAGCAGCGCTAGCGAGTGGGCGGGCACAGATACGCAGTATTTT; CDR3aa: CASSASEWAGTDTQYF
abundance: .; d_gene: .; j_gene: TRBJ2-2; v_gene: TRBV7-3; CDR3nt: TGTGCCAGCAGCCCCCGTGGAGGTTCCACCGGGGAGCTGTTTTTT; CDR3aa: CASSPRGGSTGELFF
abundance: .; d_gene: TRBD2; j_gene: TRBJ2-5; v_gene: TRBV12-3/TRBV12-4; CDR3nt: TGTGCCAGCAGTTCGGGGACTACCCTTCGTGGAGAGACCCAGTACTTC; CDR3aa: CASSSGTTLRGETQYF
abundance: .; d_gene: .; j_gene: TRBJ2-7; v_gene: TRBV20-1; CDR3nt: TGCAGTGCTAGTGGCGGAGTCTACGAGCAGTACTTC; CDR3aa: CSASGGVYEQYF
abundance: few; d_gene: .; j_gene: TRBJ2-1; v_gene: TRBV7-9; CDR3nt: TGTGCCAGCAGCGCAAGGGGACTCGTTAACGATGAGCAGTTCTTC; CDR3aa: CASSARGLVNDEQFF
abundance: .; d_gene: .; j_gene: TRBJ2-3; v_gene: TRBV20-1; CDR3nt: TGCAGTGCTAGGCATCGGCTGGTCAGCACAGATACGCAGTATTTT; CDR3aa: CSARHRLVSTDTQYF
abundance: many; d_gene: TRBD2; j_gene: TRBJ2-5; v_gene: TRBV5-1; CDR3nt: TGCGCCAGCAGCTTGATGCCGGGGGGACGGGAGACCCAGTACTTC; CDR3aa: CASSLMPGGRETQYF
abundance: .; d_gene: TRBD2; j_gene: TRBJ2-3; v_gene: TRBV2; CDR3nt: TGTGCCAGCAGCCCCGGGACTAGCGGGGGCACAGATACGCAGTATTTT; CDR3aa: CASSPGTSGGTDTQYF
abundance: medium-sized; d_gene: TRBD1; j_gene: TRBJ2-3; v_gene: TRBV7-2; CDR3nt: TGTGCCAGCAGCTTTCAGGGGGCAGATACGCAGTATTTT; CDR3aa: CASSFQGADTQYF
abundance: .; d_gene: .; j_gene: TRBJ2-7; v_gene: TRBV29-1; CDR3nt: TGCAGCGTTGTCCCTTACGAGCAGTACTTC; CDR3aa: CSVVPYEQYF
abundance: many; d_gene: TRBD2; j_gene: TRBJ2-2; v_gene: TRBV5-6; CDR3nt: TGTGCCAGCAGCTTGAGAACGGGAGGAGGGACCGGGGAGCTGTTTTTT; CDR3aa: CASSLRTGGGTGELFF